Sequencing of this T cell receptor (beta chain) was carried out in a study of CD8+ T cells in alopecia areata. Study-wide background: Treated patients were scored for severity by percent of scalp affected.

To note about this clone: What it binds is unknown.

Sequencing templates came from extracted RNA that was reverse transcribed into cDNA. Sequencing used immunoSEQ multiplex PCR; TCRdb keeps in-frame clones, though not all of them. Of approximately 120,000 clones listed, roughly 57% were seen once; the top ten hold around 5.7%. Sample treatment: oral pan-JAK inhibitor, 5-10 mg twice daily. Study-level findings and limits: Mice gave a clearer picture of TCR sharing than patients did, possibly for HLA-related reasons. It was observed that many expanded lesional clones persisted in scalp and blood during tofacitinib.

V lost 2 bases and J lost 6, with 14 bases in between. CDR3 length: 14 residues. CDR1 SGHNT and CDR2 YYREEE come from the germline V gene (reference sequence). The TCR was taken from a human donor with alopecia areata. J is TRBJ1-2 and V is TRBV5-4, with D possibly TRBD1 on 6 matching bases. Specimen: CD4+ T cells sorted from blood, collected at week 4, from a patient treated with tofacitinib. The CDR3 bases are TGTGCCAGCAGCTTATTGGGGGCTTTTGATGGCTACACCTTC. Translating gives CASSLLGAFDGYTF.